This T cell receptor (beta chain) was recorded in a study of T cell repertoires in cytomegalovirus infection. Across the study: Matching HLA type, along with CMV infection, was indicated by public TCR beta signatures.

V gave up 0 bases and J gave up 3 bases, with 15 bases separating them. The V gene's germline CDR1 is SGHDN and CDR2 FVKESK. CDR3 length: 16 residues. This clonotype appeared many times. MiXCR, applied by TCRdb to the reads, yields one record per CDR3 protein. This sample yields 97,000 or so distinct CDR3 sequences, of which approximately 15% are seen a single time; 6.5% to 9.5% belongs to the top ten. The clonotype comes from a human donor in good health (CMV status not recorded). Some clones in this sample may be carry-over from other donors' samples. Sequenced material: PBMCs. This chain uses TRBV14 with TRBJ2-7; D could derive from TRBD1 or TRBD2 (5 bases each). The CDR3 spells CASSQDDRDGCYEQYF. Here the CDR3 DNA reads TGTGCCAGCAGCCAAGACGACCGGGACGGCTGCTACGAGCAGTACTTC.